These T cell receptor beta chains were read from a single sample in a study of T cells after yellow fever vaccination. TCRdb independently ran MiXCR on the 5' RACE reads; one entry per CDR3 protein. This table holds about 150,000 distinct CDR3 sequences, just over 6.5% found once. This specimen consisted of CD4+ T cells sorted from PBMCs, obtained 10 days after the yellow fever booster vaccination. These receptors all stem from a man between 25 and 39 years old who received the YFV17D yellow fever vaccine. Both conserved end residues are trimmed from each CDR3. The order of the fields is J gene, V gene, CDR3 protein.

TRBJ2-2 TRBV9 ASSVAPTGTGELF
TRBJ2-7 TRBV12-3/TRBV12-4 ACSLYRFSTSDKNYEQY
TRBJ2-1 TRBV4-3 ASSQDRYWGYNEQF
TRBJ2-3 TRBV7-2 ASSLVQGADTQY
TRBJ2-4 TRBV7-8 ASSPITGQTKLAKNIQY
TRBJ2-1 TRBV2 ASSDAGSYNEQF
TRBJ2-7 TRBV28 ASSGEVQYEQY
TRBJ2-1 TRBV20-1 SASLGTSGDNEQF
TRBJ2-7 TRBV18 ASSPGLTEYSYEQY
TRBJ2-1 TRBV19 ASSILLAGSYNEQF
TRBJ1-1 TRBV20-1 SARVMQGLSEAF
TRBJ2-7 TRBV20-1 SARDLEGSYEQY
TRBJ2-7 TRBV20-1 SGQQARPPYEQY
TRBJ1-3 TRBV7-2 ASSSDFHSGNTIY
TRBJ1-1 TRBV24-1 ATSGRVIAEAF
TRBJ2-7 TRBV20-1 SANPGTGRGYEQY
TRBJ2-1 TRBV24-1 ATSDWGLAAGRNEQF
TRBJ1-2 TRBV28 ASRRQGGDYGYT
TRBJ1-4 TRBV20-1 SARDREKLF
TRBJ2-7 TRBV30 AWSGDSPPYEQY
TRBJ2-3 TRBV19 ASSFETGAQY
TRBJ2-3 TRBV5-4 ASSLDMMDTQY
TRBJ2-1 TRBV5-1 ASSLVQGGLYNEQF
TRBJ2-3 TRBV20-1 SARDRRLTDTQY